Listed here are 6 T cell receptor beta chains from one sample, sequenced in a study of cytomegalovirus exposure and HLA in healthy donors. The PCR ran on 60 Vbeta and 13 Jbeta primers. The repertoire was sequenced with immunoSEQ multiplex PCR; TCRdb's copy has only in-frame clones and lacks some. The data hold tens of thousands of clones, with roughly 73% observed a single time. Sequencing input: PBMCs. These TCRs come from a middle-aged man in good health and CMV-seronegative.

The chain combines TRBV9 with TRBJ1-2, with D uncertain. V was shortened by 7 bases and J by 4 bases, with 11 bases between the two germline ends. This CDR3 spans 12 amino acids. Germline V gene lookup returns CDR1 SGDLS and CDR2 YYNGEE. The CDR3 nucleotides read TGTGCCAGCTCCGCGGGCCCCTATGGCTACACCTTC. It translates to CASSAGPYGYTF.

V usage is TRBV28 and J usage is TRBJ1-4; 8 bases map to TRBD1. The CDR3 loop spans 13 amino acids. Germline lookup yields CDR1 MDHEN and CDR2 SYDVKM. V shed 4 bases and J 10 bases; nucleotides not matched to a gene: 5. The CDR3 DNA reads as TGTGCCAGCAGTTCAGGGGGCGATGGAAAACTGTTTTTT. Translating gives CASSSGGDGKLFF.

This chain uses TRBV28 with TRBJ1-1; the match to TRBD1 covers 7 bases. V lost 8 bases and J lost 1; bases outside the gene matches: 13. Germline V gene sequence: CDR1 MDHEN, CDR2 SYDVKM. The CDR3 has 16 amino acids. The CDR3, as DNA: TGTGCCAGCCAGGGGAGCACAGGGGCCCGGAACACTGAAGCTTTCTTT. It is translated as CASQGSTGARNTEAFF.

The rearrangement uses TRBV7-9 and TRBJ1-5; D might be TRBD1 (5 bases). Germline loops: CDR1 SEHNR, CDR2 FQNEAQ (reference sequence). The V and J ends lost 0 bases and 4 bases respectively, with 10 bases between them. There are 15 residues in the CDR3. The CDR3 region is CASSLAGEGNQPQHF. The CDR3, as DNA: TGTGCCAGCAGCTTAGCAGGGGAGGGGAATCAGCCCCAGCATTTT.

The chain has TRBV5-1 and TRBJ2-5, with D possibly TRBD1 on 6 matching bases. Germline CDR1 reads SGHRS; CDR2 reads YFSETQ. This CDR3 has 15 amino acids. With 0 bases removed from V and 2 bases from J, the gap between germline ends came to 11 bases. This CDR3 is CASSLDGTPQETQYF. The CDR3 bases are TGCGCCAGCAGCTTGGACGGGACACCTCAAGAGACCCAGTACTTC.

The chain recombines TRBV5-6 with TRBJ2-1, with 10 bases aligning to TRBD1. This CDR3 is 18 amino acids long. Trimming cost V 0 bases and J 7 bases; bases outside gene matches: 13. Germline CDR1 is SGHDT and CDR2 is YYEEEE. The CDR3 coding sequence is TGTGCCAGCAGCTTGGAGGGTGGGACAGGGGAAAATTTTAATGAGCAGTTCTTC. Encoded protein: CASSLEGGTGENFNEQFF.